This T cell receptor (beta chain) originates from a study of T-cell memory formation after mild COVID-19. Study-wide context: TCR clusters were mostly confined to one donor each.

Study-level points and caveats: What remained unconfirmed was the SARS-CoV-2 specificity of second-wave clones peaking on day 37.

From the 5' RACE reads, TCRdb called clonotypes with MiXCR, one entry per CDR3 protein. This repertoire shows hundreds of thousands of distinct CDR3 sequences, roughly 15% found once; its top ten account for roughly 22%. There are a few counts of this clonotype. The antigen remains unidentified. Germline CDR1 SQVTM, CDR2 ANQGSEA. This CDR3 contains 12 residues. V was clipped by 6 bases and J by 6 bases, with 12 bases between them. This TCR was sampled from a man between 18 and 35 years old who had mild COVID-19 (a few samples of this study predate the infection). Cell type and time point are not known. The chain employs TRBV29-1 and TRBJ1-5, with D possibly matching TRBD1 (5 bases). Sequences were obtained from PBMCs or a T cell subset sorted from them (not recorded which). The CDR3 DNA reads TGCAGCGTGGCAGGGTTGGTTCAGCCCCAGCATTTT. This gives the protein CSVAGLVQPQHF. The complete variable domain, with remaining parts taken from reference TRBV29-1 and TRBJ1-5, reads SAVISQKPSRDICQRGTSLTIQCQVDSQVTMMFWYRQQPGQSLTLIATANQGSEATYESGFVIDKFPISRPNLTFSTLTVSNMSPEDSSIYLCSVAGLVQPQHFGDGTRLSIL.